The 21 T cell receptor beta chains reported below all come from one sample, sequenced in a study of shared clonotypes between healthy human individuals. This table comes from immunoSEQ multiplex PCR, and its TCRdb copy is limited to in-frame clones, with some not included. The sample contains 2 million to 3 million clones, approximately 93% of which appear only once. The source material was naive CD4+ T cells from PBMCs. Subset reported: CD45RA+ positively selected. These receptors were taken from a man aged 18 to 30 in good health. Some clones in this sample may be carry-over from other donors' samples.

J is TRBJ1-1 and V is TRBV7-9, with D unresolved. The length of the CDR3 is 15 residues. V shed 5 bases and J shed 1 base, with 14 bases lying between them. Per the germline V gene, CDR1 is SEHNR and CDR2 is FQNEAQ (reference sequence). This chain's CDR3 is CASSPRSKANTEAFF. The CDR3 DNA reads as TGTGCCAGCAGCCCCCGTTCGAAGGCGAACACTGAAGCTTTCTTT.

Regarding this clone: Other nucleotide sequences from this sample produce the same CDR3. As DNA, the CDR3 is TGTGCCATCAGTGAGTCGACCGGGTCGGAGACCCAGTACTTC. Translating gives CAISESTGSETQYF. This chain joins TRBV10-3 and TRBJ2-5; D is uncertain. Per the germline V gene, CDR1 is ENHRY and CDR2 is SYGVKD. V lost 0 bases, J lost 5 bases, and 10 bases lay in between. This CDR3 has 14 amino acids.

As to this clone: The conserved final phenylalanine or tryptophan is absent from the CDR3, which likely points to a read error. The DNA is omitted, as the CDR3 cannot be located on it reliably, and the CDR3 follows TCRdb's listing. V is TRBV5-6 and J is TRBJ1-1; TRBD1, the D gene given by the table, was not confirmed from the DNA. CDR1 is SGHDT, CDR2 YYEEEE, per germline. The CDR3 region is 9 residues in length, termini included. The CDR3 spells CASSLGVPI.

Details on this clone: This sample includes further DNA sequences coding for the same CDR3. The J gene is TRBJ2-5, the V gene TRBV5-1, with 9 bases identical to TRBD1. This CDR3 spans 14 amino acids. Germline CDR1 reads SGHRS; CDR2 reads YFSETQ. Trimming at V came to 4 bases and at J to 1 base, leaving 2 bases not matched to a gene. DNA of the CDR3: TGCGCCAGCAGCGGGGGACAGGGCCAAGAGACCCAGTACTTC. This encodes CASSGGQGQETQYF.

This clone was observed a few times. The V call is TRBV7-3, the J call TRBJ2-3; D is perhaps TRBD1 (6 bases). Germline loops: CDR1 SGHTA, CDR2 FQGTGA. CDR3 length: 14 amino acids. Trimming removed 1 base from V and 2 bases from J, with 7 bases in between. The CDR3 coding sequence is TGTGCCAGCAGCTTAATGGGGGCCACAGATACGCAGTATTTT. Translating gives CASSLMGATDTQYF.

This sequence joins TRBV6-5 and TRBJ2-3; D remains ambiguous. Trimming stripped 2 bases from V and 5 bases from J, with 11 bases between. Germline CDR1 and CDR2: MNHEY and SVGAGI. The CDR3 spans 14 residues. The DNA for the CDR3 is TGTGCCAGCAGTTACCGGAAAGGTCAAGATACGCAGTATTTT. This encodes CASSYRKGQDTQYF.

J is TRBJ2-3 and V is TRBV7-3; TRBD1 aligns across 8 bases. Germline V gene data show CDR1 as SGHTA and CDR2 as FQGTGA. The CDR3 has 15 amino acids. The V segment lost 5 bases and the J segment 8 bases; nucleotides outside the gene matches: 12. CDR3 bases: TGTGCCAGCAGCCCCCAAGGACAGGGATTTTCTACGCAGTATTTT. It is translated as CASSPQGQGFSTQYF.

This chain joins TRBV18 and TRBJ2-6; D not resolved. The CDR3 covers 15 residues. V lost 5 bases, J lost 0 bases, and 8 bases lay in between. Germline CDR1 reads KGHSH; CDR2 reads LQKENI. Here the CDR3 reads CASSDVNSGANVLTF. The CDR3 DNA is TGTGCCAGCTCAGATGTCAACTCTGGGGCCAACGTCCTGACTTTC.

The chain uses TRBV18 and TRBJ1-4; tentatively, D is TRBD1 (6 bases). Trimming left V 3 bases short and J 6 bases short, with 14 bases between. The V gene's germline CDR1 is KGHSH and CDR2 LQKENI. The CDR3 length is 15 residues. The CDR3 DNA follows: TGTGCCAGCTCACCCCATCCGGGGGCAGATGAAAAACTGTTTTTT. Its translation is CASSPHPGADEKLFF. The variable domain in full, completed from reference TRBV18 and TRBJ1-4, reads NAGVMQNPRHLVRRRGQEARLRCSPMKGHSHVYWYRQLPEEGLKFMVYLQKENIIDESGMPKERFSAEFPKEGPSILRIQQVVRGDSAAYFCASSPHPGADEKLFFGSGTQLSVL.

This rearrangement joins TRBV30 to TRBJ2-3; no clear D. There are 13 residues in the CDR3. CDR1 is GTSNPN and CDR2 is SVGIG in the germline V gene (reference sequence). Trimming left V 0 bases short and J 0 bases short, with 4 bases between. As DNA, the CDR3 is TGTGCCTGGAGTGTATACAGCACAGATACGCAGTATTTT. Its translation is CAWSVYSTDTQYF. The whole variable domain, remainder taken from reference TRBV30 and TRBJ2-3, is SQTIHQWPATLVQPVGSPLSLECTVEGTSNPNLYWYRQAAGRGLQLLFYSVGIGQISSEVPQNLSASRPQDRQFILSSKKLLLSDSGFYLCAWSVYSTDTQYFGPGTRLTVL.

The chain uses TRBV7-2 and TRBJ1-4; D unresolved. The germline gives CDR1 SGHTA, CDR2 FQGNSA. V was cut by 5 bases and J by 7 bases, with 11 bases left in between. This CDR3 is 13 amino acids long. The CDR3 loop reads CASSPRAGEKLFF. The CDR3 nucleotides are TGTGCCAGCAGCCCTCGGGCGGGTGAAAAACTGTTTTTT.

The chain links TRBV2 to TRBJ2-3; D gene uncertain. Deletions cut 3 bases from V and 6 bases from J, with 13 bases between. CDR1 and CDR2 (germline): SNHLY, FYNNEI. The CDR3 runs 14 residues. The CDR3 coding sequence is TGTGCCAGCAGTGACCGGAAGGCGACGGATACGCAGTATTTT. It is translated as CASSDRKATDTQYF.

The chain carries TRBV28 and TRBJ1-2; perhaps TRBD1 as D (5 bases). V lost 6 bases to trimming and J lost 6 bases, with 14 bases between them. The CDR3 sequence is 13 residues long. Per germline, CDR1 MDHEN and CDR2 SYDVKM. This CDR3 is CASRDARGHGYTF. The CDR3 DNA is TGTGCCAGCAGGGACGCTAGGGGACATGGCTACACCTTC.

CDR3 in amino acids: CASSPTGSGRDNEQFF. The CDR3 nucleotides read TGCGCCAGCAGCCCAACCGGTAGCGGGAGGGATAATGAGCAGTTCTTC. V gene TRBV5-1 combines with J gene TRBJ2-1, with TRBD2 matching 11 bases. V was pared by 4 bases and J by 7 bases, with 10 bases of the junction left unmatched. The germline CDR1 and CDR2 sequences are SGHRS and YFSETQ. This CDR3 is built from 16 residues.

The V and J genes are TRBV14 and TRBJ2-4; D unresolved. V was cut by 5 bases and J by 1 base, with 12 bases left in between. Germline CDR1 and CDR2: SGHDN and FVKESK. This CDR3 contains 15 residues. The CDR3 region has the DNA TGTGCCAGCAGCGTCAGAATAGGCGCCAAAAACATTCAGTACTTC. Its translation: CASSVRIGAKNIQYF. Variable domain in full (rest from reference TRBV14 and TRBJ2-4): EAGVTQFPSHSVIEKGQTVTLRCDPISGHDNLYWYRRVMGKEIKFLLHFVKESKQDESGMPNNRFLAERTGGTYSTLKVQPAELEDSGVYFCASSVRIGAKNIQYFGAGTRLSVL.

The chain recombines TRBV7-8 with TRBJ2-1; D may be TRBD1 or TRBD2 (5 bases each). V was shortened by 7 bases and J by 3 bases, with 16 bases between the two germline ends. The CDR3 extends over 15 amino acids. Per the germline V gene, CDR1 is SGHVS and CDR2 is FQNEAQ. CDR3 sequence: CASTEMGVYYNEQFF. For the CDR3, the DNA is TGTGCCAGCACCGAAATGGGGGTGTACTACAATGAGCAGTTCTTC.

Note on this clone: This CDR3 is also generated by other DNA sequences in the sample. The chain is built from TRBV5-1 and TRBJ2-7; TRBD2 matches 9 bases. This CDR3 spans 14 amino acids. V shed 1 base and J 4 bases; nucleotides not matched to a gene: 3. Germline V gene sequence: CDR1 SGHRS, CDR2 YFSETQ. In DNA, the CDR3 is TGCGCCAGCAGCTTGATTAGCGGGAGTTACGAGCAGTACTTC. Amino acid sequence: CASSLISGSYEQYF.

The V gene is TRBV4-3, the J gene TRBJ2-2; 10 bases agree with TRBD1. This CDR3 contains 16 residues. From germline, CDR1 is LGHNA and CDR2 YSLEER. V lost 3 bases to trimming and J lost 6 bases; unmatched junction nucleotides: 7. The CDR3 region is CASSHPGTGVSGELFF. The DNA of the CDR3 is TGCGCCAGCAGCCATCCCGGGACAGGGGTCTCCGGGGAGCTGTTTTTT.

CDR3 sequence reads: CASSLDPWTAENSYNSPLHF. The CDR3 DNA reads TGTGCCAGCAGTTTGGACCCTTGGACAGCAGAAAACTCCTATAATTCACCCCTCCACTTT. This chain uses TRBV28 with TRBJ1-6; tentatively, D is TRBD1 (6 bases). Germline V gene data show CDR1 as MDHEN and CDR2 as SYDVKM. The CDR3 length is 20 residues. Trimming left V 3 bases short and J 0 bases short, with 21 bases between.

The J gene is TRBJ1-2, the V gene TRBV6-1; D is possibly TRBD1 (5 bases). Germline CDR1 and CDR2: MNHNS and SASEGT. V dropped 6 bases and J dropped 4 bases, with 12 bases sitting between them. CDR3 length equals 13 residues. This chain's CDR3 is CASRVRDPYGYTF. The CDR3 region has the DNA TGTGCCAGCAGGGTCAGGGATCCCTATGGCTACACCTTC.

This CDR3 reads CASSARTGVNTEAFF. The DNA of the CDR3 is TGTGCCAGCAGCGCTCGGACAGGGGTAAACACTGAAGCTTTCTTT. This chain links TRBV9 with TRBJ1-1; 9 bases map to TRBD1. CDR3 length: 15 residues. Germline lookup yields CDR1 SGDLS and CDR2 YYNGEE. V was pared by 3 bases and J by 2 bases, with 5 bases of the junction left unmatched. Supplemented by reference TRBV9 and TRBJ1-1, the full variable domain reads DSGVTQTPKHLITATGQRVTLRCSPRSGDLSVYWYQQSLDQGLQFLIQYYNGEERAKGNILERFSAQQFPDLHSELNLSSLELGDSALYFCASSARTGVNTEAFFGQGTRLTVV.